These 19 T cell receptor beta chains share one sample of origin, sequenced in a study of spatial heterogeneity in lung cancer. TCRdb re-derived calls from the 5' RACE reads in MiXCR, one entry per CDR3 protein. The profile shows 110,000 or so distinct CDR3 sequences, 10% to 14% of them singletons. Time point here: blood at routine non-recurrence follow-up after resection. Sequenced here: PBMCs, sampled at follow-up. The receptors shown here come from a female donor with early-stage non-small cell lung cancer.

This clonotype turned up a few times. This rearrangement joins TRBV5-1 to TRBJ2-2; D is unclear. This CDR3 is built from 16 residues. Trimming stripped 3 bases from V and 2 bases from J, with 14 bases between. From germline, CDR1 is SGHRS and CDR2 YFSETQ. The CDR3 is CASSSGKALNTGELFF. CDR3 DNA sequence: TGCGCCAGCAGCTCCGGTAAGGCCCTAAACACCGGGGAGCTGTTTTTT. Supplemented by reference TRBV5-1 and TRBJ2-2, the full variable domain reads KAGVTQTPRYLIKTRGQQVTLSCSPISGHRSVSWYQQTPGQGLQFLFEYFSETQRNKGNFPGRFSGRQFSNSRSEMNVSTLELGDSALYLCASSSGKALNTGELFFGEGSRLTVL.

The chain is built from TRBV28 and TRBJ1-2; the match to TRBD1 covers 7 bases. Germline loops: CDR1 MDHEN, CDR2 SYDVKM. The ends lost 6 bases at V and 4 bases at J; junction bases unmatched: 5. The CDR3 consists of 13 residues. CDR3 in DNA: TGTGCCAGCAGACCCGGGACAGTCTATGGCTACACCTTC. Translation gives CASRPGTVYGYTF.

In this sample, this clonotype turned up a few times. CDR3 bases: TGCAGCGTTAAGGGAGACAGGGACAATTCACCCCTCCACTTT. Its translation: CSVKGDRDNSPLHF. The chain recombines TRBV29-1 with TRBJ1-6; 7 bases map to TRBD1. The CDR3 spans 14 residues. Germline CDR1 and CDR2: SQVTM and ANQGSEA. V lost 5 bases and J lost 7; bases outside the gene matches: 8.

The rearrangement links TRBV7-3 to TRBJ2-3; no definite D call. Germline assignment: CDR1 SGHTA and CDR2 FQGTGA. The CDR3 has 14 residues. The V and J ends lost 1 base and 0 bases respectively, with 5 bases between them. CDR3 amino acids: CASSLMPSTDTQYF. CDR3 bases: TGTGCCAGCAGCTTAATGCCGAGCACAGATACGCAGTATTTT.

The chain combines TRBV28 with TRBJ2-5; TRBD1 matches at 9 bases. The V gene's germline CDR1 is MDHEN and CDR2 SYDVKM. The junction had 3 bases not matched to a gene; V was cut back by 2 bases and J by 5 bases. This CDR3 is built from 14 residues. This CDR3 reads CASSLGQGPETQYF. Written as DNA, the CDR3 is TGTGCCAGCAGTTTAGGACAGGGGCCGGAGACCCAGTACTTC.

The J gene is TRBJ2-7, the V gene TRBV18; no clear D. This CDR3 has 14 residues. CDR1 and CDR2 from the germline V gene are KGHSH and LQKENI. The V gene lost 4 bases and the J gene lost 3 bases, with 13 bases spanning the gap. DNA of the CDR3: TGTGCCAGCTCACTGGGATCTCAGAGCTACGAGCAGTACGTC. Its translation: CASSLGSQSYEQYV.

This clonotype was picked up many times. The chain joins TRBV4-2 to TRBJ2-7; TRBD2 aligns across 9 bases. The CDR3 runs to 15 residues. CDR1 and CDR2 (germline): LGHNA, YNFKEQ. V lost 0 bases, J lost 3 bases, and 3 bases stayed unmatched. As DNA, the CDR3 is TGTGCCAGCAGCCAAGATGTTAGCGGGAGCTACGAGCAGTACTTC. Its protein product is CASSQDVSGSYEQYF.

This clonotype was seen more than once but under ten times. The V and J genes are TRBV19 and TRBJ2-7, with TRBD2 as a possible D gene (5 bases). CDR1 and CDR2 from the germline V gene are LNHDA and SQIVND (reference sequence). The V end lost 0 bases, the J end lost 6 bases, and 12 bases lay between the germline ends. The CDR3 extends over 14 amino acids. The CDR3 sequence: CASSIDQRWGEQYF. For the CDR3, the DNA is TGTGCCAGTAGTATAGATCAGCGGTGGGGCGAGCAGTACTTC.

The CDR3 spells CASSIDLDEKLFF. CDR3 DNA sequence: TGTGCCAGTAGTATAGATTTGGATGAAAAACTGTTTTTT. The chain employs TRBV19 and TRBJ1-4, with D uncertain. V lost 0 bases to trimming and J lost 6 bases, with 5 bases between them. The CDR3 is 13 amino acids. Germline values: CDR1 LNHDA, CDR2 SQIVND (reference sequence). Combining the CDR3 with reference TRBV19 and TRBJ1-4 gives the whole variable domain DGGITQSPKYLFRKEGQNVTLSCEQNLNHDAMYWYRQDPGQGLRLIYYSQIVNDFQKGDIAEGYSVSREKKESFPLTVTSAQKNPTAFYLCASSIDLDEKLFFGSGTQLSVL.

The chain carries TRBV10-3 and TRBJ2-2; the match to TRBD2 covers 11 bases. This CDR3 has 15 amino acids. Trimming removed 7 bases from V and 6 bases from J; junction bases left unmatched: 7. The germline gives CDR1 ENHRY, CDR2 SYGVKD. The CDR3 bases are TGTGCCATCAAGGGGTTAGCGGGAGGGCCCGGGGAGCTGTTTTTT. Its protein is CAIKGLAGGPGELFF.

This clonotype was observed a few times. The gene calls are TRBV20-1 and TRBJ2-5; 8 bases agree with TRBD1. V was clipped by 3 bases and J by 2 bases; unmatched bases: 5. Germline V lookup: CDR1 DFQATT, CDR2 SNEGSKA (reference sequence). CDR3 length equals 14 residues. Written as DNA, the CDR3 is TGCAGTGCTAGTCCGACAGGGGATCAAGAGACCCAGTACTTC. Protein sequence: CSASPTGDQETQYF.

This clonotype came up many times. The rearrangement joins TRBV24-1 to TRBJ2-2; D is unresolved. The CDR3 sequence is 15 residues long. V lost 5 bases, J lost 0 bases, and 9 bases lay in between. CDR1 KGHDR and CDR2 SFDVKD come from the germline V gene. The CDR3 loop reads CATSANLANTGELFF. The CDR3 bases are TGTGCCACCAGTGCGAATCTCGCGAACACCGGGGAGCTGTTTTTT.

There are many counts of this clonotype. The J gene is TRBJ1-4, the V gene TRBV11-2, with a tentative D call TRBD1 (6 bases). Trimming took 3 bases from V and 8 from J, leaving 25 bases between them. The CDR3 is made up of 18 amino acids. The germline gives CDR1 SGHAT, CDR2 FQNNGV. The CDR3 DNA sequence: TGTGCCAGCAGCTTTATAGGGACGGCAGGGGCCCCGAGGGAAAAACTGTTTTTT. Its translation is CASSFIGTAGAPREKLFF. Filled out from reference TRBV11-2 and TRBJ1-4, the complete variable domain reads EAGVAQSPRYKIIEKRQSVAFWCNPISGHATLYWYQQILGQGPKLLIQFQNNGVVDDSQLPKDRFSAERLKGVDSTLKIQPAKLEDSAVYLCASSFIGTAGAPREKLFFGSGTQLSVL.

This clonotype has more than one count but fewer than ten. The chain is built from TRBV2 and TRBJ1-2; TRBD1 might be the D (5 bases). Trimming stripped 3 bases from V and 4 bases from J, with 9 bases between. Germline-derived CDR1 and CDR2 are SNHLY and FYNNEI. The CDR3 is 13 residues long. CDR3 protein: CASSEFQGYGYTF. CDR3 nucleotide sequence: TGTGCCAGCAGTGAGTTCCAGGGCTATGGCTACACCTTC. Full variable domain (rest looked up from reference TRBV2 and TRBJ1-2): EPEVTQTPSHQVTQMGQEVILRCVPISNHLYFYWYRQILGQKVEFLVSFYNNEISEKSEIFDDQFSVERPDGSNFTLKIRSTKLEDSAMYFCASSEFQGYGYTFGSGTRLTVV.

The chain carries TRBV4-1 and TRBJ1-1, with 8 bases aligning to TRBD1. The CDR3 runs to 15 residues. CDR1 and CDR2 (germline): MGHRA, YSYEKL. The V segment lost 1 base and the J segment 5 bases; nucleotides outside the gene matches: 6. CDR3 DNA sequence: TGCGCCAGCAGCCAAGGGTACAGGGGGAGGACTGAAGCTTTCTTT. This sequence encodes CASSQGYRGRTEAFF.

This clonotype was seen only a few times. The rearrangement links TRBV7-2 to TRBJ2-1; D is undetermined. The V end lost 0 bases, the J end lost 2 bases, and 2 bases lay between the germline ends. Per the germline V gene, CDR1 is SGHTA and CDR2 is FQGNSA. The CDR3 is made up of 13 amino acids. The CDR3 DNA follows: TGTGCCAGCAGCTTAGCGGCCTACAATGAGCAGTTCTTC. Protein sequence: CASSLAAYNEQFF.

The chain combines TRBV5-1 with TRBJ2-1; D may be TRBD2 (5 bases). The length of the CDR3 is 15 residues. The germline gives CDR1 SGHRS, CDR2 YFSETQ. Between the trimmed V and J ends, which lost 0 bases and 4 bases, there was a span of 11 bases. The CDR3: CASSLGFGLYNEQFF. The CDR3 bases are TGCGCCAGCAGCTTGGGATTCGGACTTTACAATGAGCAGTTCTTC.

This clonotype was seen many times. The chain carries TRBV4-2 and TRBJ1-3, with D perhaps TRBD1 (6 bases). The V end lost 2 bases, the J end lost 0 bases, and 11 bases lay between the germline ends. Per the germline V gene, CDR1 is LGHNA and CDR2 is YNFKEQ. The CDR3 sequence is 16 residues long. The CDR3 region is CASSQPGVNSGNTIYF. The CDR3 nucleotides are TGTGCCAGCAGCCAACCAGGGGTCAACTCTGGAAACACCATATATTTT.

This clonotype was recorded at least ten times. The chain combines TRBV6-5 with TRBJ1-2, with TRBD1 as a possible D gene (5 bases). The CDR3 runs 12 residues. V was cut by 7 bases and J by 4 bases, with 10 bases left in between. CDR1 is MNHEY, CDR2 SVGAGI, per germline. CDR3 region: CASNHDSYGYTF. The CDR3 DNA reads as TGTGCCAGCAACCACGACAGCTATGGCTACACCTTC.